The TCR beta chain described here comes from a study of blood T cell repertoires in COVID-19 (dated by TCRdb to 2018 to 2021). At the level of the whole study: Samples from collaborators originated in the United States, Italy and Spain and spanned both the acute and convalescent phases of COVID-19. The material from the prospective study consisted of cDNA or gDNA derived from T cells, B-cell-depleted T cells, or PBMCs. Subjects who had been exposed to COVID-19, were actively infected with it, or had recovered from it provided the deeply sampled blood TCRbeta repertoires that made up the dataset. The repertoires were made available in a free public database intended to serve as a resource for research on the immune response to SARS-CoV-2. Samples were obtained from the ongoing ImmuneRACE study (first 160 participants) and from some 1,300 subjects provided by 6 global collaborators. A de-identified subject ID, COVID-19 status, age in years and sex were almost always included in the sample metadata. Where available, HLA class I and class II types were taken from metadata supplied by the sample provider and were not determined by assay-based typing. What the research found in general, with its limitations: How much clinical and demographic metadata was included differed by source and by participant, and the metadata was provided uncurated.

TCRbeta CDR3 regions were amplified from genomic DNA by means of the immunoSEQ Assay, a bias-controlled multiplex PCR. The published analysis was carried out like this. Nucleated cell counts per sample were estimated from amplification of reference gene primers within the assay. To quantify the absolute abundance of each unique TCRbeta CDR3 rearrangement, sequence reads were collapsed and filtered. Productive Simpson clonality was computed per sample as the square root of Simpson's diversity index over productive rearrangements. In its TCRdb copy, this immuneACCESS table keeps in-frame sequences only and misses some clones. Where compared with another copy, unresolved V genes explain less than half of these, and the others have no known cause. The V and J calls and the clone size are those of that table, but D and trimming were determined from the DNA. This sample has around 140,000 clones in its table, and roughly 88% of those were observed once. The ten top clones hold around a quarter of the sample.

The collaborating institutions used their own protocols to collect whole blood in K2EDTA tubes. For TCRbeta analysis, collaborators shipped samples in one of three forms: frozen whole blood, isolated PBMCs, or DNA extracted from either of those sample types. Concerning this clone itself: Its target antigen remains unknown. There are no base qualities to consult, and no much larger clone falls within one base.

Sequenced material: peripheral blood. The sequence derives from a human donor in a cohort sampled during active COVID-19.

The CDR3 region reads CASKAPGQSSYEQYF. The DNA sequence is TGCGCCAGCAAGGCGCCGGGACAGAGCTCCTACGAGCAGTACTTC. The chain uses TRBV10-2 and TRBJ2-7; 7 bases in between match TRBD1. The germline V gene specifies WSHSY as CDR1 and SAAADI as CDR2. Germline trimming: 7 bases from V, 0 bases from J; junction bases outside gene matches: 9. From the cysteine through the phenylalanine, the CDR3 covers 15 amino acids. The retained sequence is limited to the CDR3, 45 bases, with the frame set at the first base.